Each of the 30 T cell receptor beta chains below was sequenced from the same sample in a study of shared clonotypes between healthy human individuals. Clones were read by immunoSEQ multiplex PCR, and TCRdb kept only the in-frame ones, dropping some. The sample records approximately 2.3 million clones, 80% to 95% being singletons. Material: naive CD4+ T cells from PBMCs. Subset defined: CD45RA+ positively selected. These receptors all come from a man aged 18 to 35 in good health. Some clones in this sample may be carry-over from other donors' samples.

With regard to this clone: In the same sample, other DNA sequences code for this CDR3. This chain uses TRBV18 with TRBJ2-1, with TRBD2 matching over 8 bases. Germline V CDR1 and CDR2: KGHSH, LQKENI. The V segment lost 1 base and the J segment 2 bases; nucleotides outside the gene matches: 1. CDR3 length: 15 residues. The chain's CDR3 is CASSPLAGTYNEQFF. As DNA, the CDR3 is TGTGCCAGCTCACCACTAGCGGGAACCTACAATGAGCAGTTCTTC.

This sequence joins TRBV7-3 and TRBJ2-1; 14 bases match TRBD2. From germline, CDR1 is SGHTA and CDR2 FQGTGA. Unmatched junction bases numbered 4, after V lost 1 base and J lost 8 bases. The CDR3 contains 16 residues. In DNA form, the CDR3 reads TGTGCCAGCAGCTTAATGGGACTAGCGGGAGAAGATGAGCAGTTCTTC. Its translation is CASSLMGLAGEDEQFF.

This chain connects TRBV18 to TRBJ2-1, with D uncertain. Germline V lookup: CDR1 KGHSH, CDR2 LQKENI. The V and J ends lost 4 bases and 9 bases respectively, with 7 bases between them. The CDR3 extends over 11 amino acids. The CDR3 nucleotides read TGTGCCAGCTCACTCGGCCGTGAGCAGTTCTTC. Translation: CASSLGREQFF.

This clone was observed once. This chain joins TRBV15 and TRBJ2-1; D possibly corresponds to TRBD2 (5 bases). The germline gives CDR1 LNHNV, CDR2 YYDKDF (reference sequence). The CDR3 has 12 residues. V gave up 8 bases and J gave up 8 bases, with 13 bases separating them. CDR3 sequence: CATSLAGDEQFF. CDR3 sequence (DNA): TGTGCCACCTCCCTAGCCGGCGATGAGCAGTTCTTC.

The rearrangement joins TRBV28 to TRBJ2-7; D gene uncertain. Germline loops: CDR1 MDHEN, CDR2 SYDVKM. The CDR3 totals 15 residues. Deletions cut 6 bases from V and 2 bases from J, with 17 bases between. CDR3 nucleotides: TGTGCCAGCAGAACGGCACGTTCAGGTACCTACGAGCAGTACTTC. It specifies CASRTARSGTYEQYF.

The J gene is TRBJ2-3, the V gene TRBV10-3; D is undetermined. The CDR3 covers 13 residues. V was pared by 10 bases and J by 4 bases, with 15 bases between. Germline lookup yields CDR1 ENHRY and CDR2 SYGVKD. CDR3 nucleotide sequence: TGTGCCACCCAGGCTCCCATTCCAGATACGCAGTATTTT. Its protein is CATQAPIPDTQYF.

The chain uses TRBV6-5 and TRBJ2-7, with 7 bases fitting TRBD1. V gave up 8 bases and J gave up 5 bases; unmatched junction bases: 9. There are 13 residues in the CDR3. Germline CDR1 MNHEY, CDR2 SVGAGI. The CDR3 is CASALDRVHEQYF. The DNA for the CDR3 is TGTGCCAGCGCCCTCGACAGGGTCCACGAGCAGTACTTC.

The J gene is TRBJ2-1, the V gene TRBV5-1; no clear D gene. CDR1 and CDR2 from the germline V gene are SGHRS and YFSETQ. The CDR3 contains 15 residues. V lost 4 bases and J 9 bases, leaving 20 bases between the germline ends. The chain's CDR3 is CASSTLRRPPGEQFF. CDR3 DNA: TGCGCCAGCAGCACCCTTAGAAGGCCCCCAGGTGAGCAGTTCTTC.

This sequence joins TRBV11-2 and TRBJ2-3, with D perhaps TRBD1 (6 bases). This CDR3 is 16 amino acids long. Germline CDR1 is SGHAT and CDR2 is FQNNGV. Trimming left V 6 bases short and J 1 base short, with 17 bases between. CDR3 bases: TGTGCCAGCAGTCAACACCCGGGACACCGCACAGATACGCAGTATTTT. Its translation: CASSQHPGHRTDTQYF.

The chain couples TRBV11-2 to TRBJ2-1, with no clear D. Germline lookup yields CDR1 SGHAT and CDR2 FQNNGV. V lost 4 bases and J lost 6, with 13 bases in between. The CDR3 spans 14 residues. The CDR3 sequence: CASSYLGLANEQFF. CDR3 in DNA: TGTGCCAGCAGCTACCTCGGGCTTGCCAATGAGCAGTTCTTC.

This clone was picked up a small number of times. The chain is built from TRBV18 and TRBJ1-4, with TRBD1 as a possible D gene (6 bases). The CDR3 sequence is 13 residues long. The germline CDR1 and CDR2 sequences are KGHSH and LQKENI. The V end lost 1 base, the J end lost 8 bases, and 8 bases lay between the germline ends. The CDR3 nucleotides are TGTGCCAGCTCACCACGGACAGTGGAAAAACTGTTTTTT. Protein sequence: CASSPRTVEKLFF.

V and J are TRBV9 and TRBJ2-7, with 14 bases identical to TRBD2. Unmatched junction bases numbered 4, after V lost 1 base and J lost 7 bases. Germline V gene lookup returns CDR1 SGDLS and CDR2 YYNGEE. This CDR3 spans 15 amino acids. In DNA form, the CDR3 reads TGTGCCAGCAGCGTATTAGGGACTAGCGGGAGTGAGCAGTACTTC. It translates to CASSVLGTSGSEQYF.

The chain uses TRBV27 and TRBJ2-2; D perhaps matches TRBD2 (6 bases). This CDR3 comprises 12 residues. Germline assignment: CDR1 MNHEY and CDR2 SMNVEV (reference sequence). The V end was cut by 6 bases, the J end by 7 bases, with 9 bases between. CDR3 protein: CASRRTIGELFF. DNA of the CDR3: TGTGCCAGCAGGAGGACTATCGGGGAGCTGTTTTTT.

V gene TRBV7-3 combines with J gene TRBJ2-1, with D perhaps matching TRBD2 (6 bases). Trimming pared 2 bases from V and 10 bases from J, leaving 15 bases between. The CDR3 sequence is 14 residues long. Germline V gene data show CDR1 as SGHTA and CDR2 as FQGTGA. CDR3 bases: TGTGCCAGCAGCTTACAGGGTAGCGGAGGGGAGCAGTTCTTC. Translated, it gives CASSLQGSGGEQFF.

The J gene is TRBJ1-1, the V gene TRBV30; no firm D call. V lost 2 bases and J lost 0, with 7 bases in between. The CDR3 consists of 13 residues. Germline V gene data show CDR1 as GTSNPN and CDR2 as SVGIG (reference sequence). CDR3 loop: CAWSTQVNTEAFF. As DNA, the CDR3 is TGTGCCTGGAGTACCCAAGTGAACACTGAAGCTTTCTTT.

This clone appeared a single time. The chain uses TRBV10-3 and TRBJ1-2, with D possibly TRBD1 on 5 matching bases. The CDR3 totals 11 residues. V was trimmed by 4 bases and J by 7 bases, leaving 7 bases between them. Germline V lookup: CDR1 ENHRY, CDR2 SYGVKD. The CDR3 DNA is TGTGCCATCAGTGTCGGGGGTGGCTACACCTTC. Its protein product is CAISVGGGYTF.

This clone was counted a single time. CDR3 loop: CATAGDGYTF. The CDR3 DNA sequence: TGTGCCACCGCAGGAGATGGCTACACCTTC. The chain has TRBV6-6 and TRBJ1-2; D gene ambiguous. Germline V gene lookup returns CDR1 MNHNY and CDR2 SVGAGI (reference sequence). V dropped 10 bases and J dropped 6 bases, with 9 bases sitting between them. CDR3 length equals 10 residues.

The chain couples TRBV4-3 to TRBJ2-5; D is ambiguous. The CDR3 length is 13 residues. Trimming removed 3 bases at V and 1 base at J, with 6 bases between. Germline loops: CDR1 LGHNA, CDR2 YSLEER. The CDR3 is CASSHRLQETQYF. Here the CDR3 DNA reads TGCGCCAGCAGCCACCGACTCCAAGAGACCCAGTACTTC.

The CDR3 nucleotides read TGCAGCGTGGGAGGCACAGGGGGGAATCAGCCCCAGCATTTT. It is translated as CSVGGTGGNQPQHF. The chain uses TRBV29-1 and TRBJ1-5; 8 bases are shared with TRBD1. Losses at the gene ends were 6 bases for V and 4 bases for J; bases not matched to a gene: 8. The CDR3 has 14 amino acids. The germline gives CDR1 SQVTM, CDR2 ANQGSEA.

The J gene is TRBJ2-2, the V gene TRBV18; unclear D gene. The V and J ends lost 6 bases and 5 bases respectively, with 13 bases between them. The CDR3 is 14 amino acids. The germline V gene has CDR1 KGHSH and CDR2 LQKENI. CDR3 sequence: CASSQIERTGELFF. DNA for the CDR3: TGTGCCAGCTCCCAAATCGAGAGGACCGGGGAGCTGTTTTTT.

This clone occurred a few times. The rearrangement joins TRBV7-8 to TRBJ1-1; D is perhaps TRBD1 (5 bases). Germline V gives CDR1 SGHVS, CDR2 FQNEAQ. The V gene lost 6 bases and the J gene lost 2 bases, with 10 bases spanning the gap. The CDR3 length is 13 residues. The CDR3 bases are TGTGCCAGCAGTGGAGGGGAAAACACTGAAGCTTTCTTT. It is translated as CASSGGENTEAFF.

The chain has TRBV5-1 and TRBJ1-2; tentatively, D is TRBD1 (5 bases). The CDR3 consists of 19 residues. Germline lookup yields CDR1 SGHRS and CDR2 YFSETQ. The V and J ends lost 1 base and 6 bases respectively, with 28 bases between them. The CDR3 protein is CASSLFLRGGATPGDGYTF. The CDR3 DNA follows: TGCGCCAGCAGCTTGTTTCTACGAGGAGGGGCCACTCCTGGGGATGGCTACACCTTC.

CDR3 nucleotides: TGTGCCAGTAGTACCCCCGGGGAACGACTCTTCCGCAACTATGGCTACACCTTC. It is translated as CASSTPGERLFRNYGYTF. The chain joins TRBV19 to TRBJ1-2; D call uncertain. Trimming cost V 4 bases and J 2 bases, with 23 bases left between them. CDR1 is LNHDA, CDR2 SQIVND, per germline (reference sequence). This CDR3 contains 18 residues.

Details on this clone: The same CDR3 also results from other DNA sequences found in this sample. This chain links TRBV27 with TRBJ1-5, with TRBD1 as a possible D gene (5 bases). V was pared by 2 bases and J by 7 bases, with 9 bases between. CDR1 and CDR2 from the germline V gene are MNHEY and SMNVEV (reference sequence). This CDR3 spans 13 amino acids. The CDR3 DNA reads as TGTGCCAGCAGTTTAGGGGGGAGACAGCCCCAGCATTTT. This gives the protein CASSLGGRQPQHF.

This clone came up a few times. The chain couples TRBV6-5 to TRBJ2-2; D remains unclear. Looked up from germline, CDR1 is MNHEY and CDR2 is SVGAGI. This CDR3 contains 12 residues. V shed 5 bases and J shed 5 bases, with 6 bases lying between them. This CDR3 reads CASSAETGELFF. The CDR3, as DNA: TGTGCCAGCAGTGCTGAGACCGGGGAGCTGTTTTTT.

The J gene is TRBJ2-1, the V gene TRBV19, with D tentatively TRBD1 or TRBD2 (6 bases each). Germline V gene sequence: CDR1 LNHDA, CDR2 SQIVND (reference sequence). Trimming took off 10 bases at V and 6 bases at J, with 25 bases between the two ends. The CDR3 contains 16 residues. CDR3 DNA sequence: TGTGCCACCAATCAGATTTTCCCCCCGGGGGCCAATGAGCAGTTCTTC. It is translated as CATNQIFPPGANEQFF.

The chain links TRBV6-5 to TRBJ2-7; TRBD1 might be the D (6 bases). Between the trimmed V and J ends, which lost 0 bases and 6 bases, there was a span of 12 bases. The V gene's germline CDR1 is MNHEY and CDR2 SVGAGI. CDR3 length equals 14 residues. CDR3: CASSYSKGTPEQYF. The DNA for the CDR3 is TGTGCCAGCAGTTACTCGAAAGGGACACCCGAGCAGTACTTC.

In the case of this clone: Distinct nucleotide sequences in the sample also encode this CDR3. This rearrangement joins TRBV7-3 to TRBJ2-1; 8 bases align to TRBD2. The germline V gene encodes CDR1 SGHTA and CDR2 FQGTGA. The CDR3 length is 15 residues. V lost 5 bases, J lost 3 bases, and 6 bases stayed unmatched. This CDR3 reads CASSQGLAGYNEQFF. DNA for the CDR3: TGTGCCAGCAGCCAAGGCCTAGCGGGCTACAATGAGCAGTTCTTC.

This sequence joins TRBV5-8 and TRBJ2-5; maybe TRBD2 (5 bases). The CDR3 sequence is 16 residues long. Germline V CDR1 and CDR2: SGHTS, YDEGEE. The V end was cut by 1 base, the J end by 4 bases, with 17 bases between. The CDR3 DNA follows: TGTGCCAGCAGCTTGCGGGGTGACCCGGGAAGAGAGACCCAGTACTTC. The encoded protein is CASSLRGDPGRETQYF.

V is TRBV28 and J is TRBJ1-5; D is unresolved. Trimming stripped 2 bases from V and 9 bases from J, with 11 bases between. There are 13 residues in the CDR3. Per germline, CDR1 MDHEN and CDR2 SYDVKM. The CDR3 DNA follows: TGTGCCAGCAGTTTACCCACCCAGATGCCCCAGCATTTT. Encoded protein: CASSLPTQMPQHF.